This T cell receptor (beta chain) was found in a study of blood T cell repertoires in COVID-19. The wider study: COVID-19 samples collected from the United States, Italy and Spain covered acute and convalescent phases. Sources were T cells, B-cell-depleted T cells, or PBMCs; the material itself was cDNA or gDNA.

The CDR3 is 15 residues long. V lost 7 bases, J lost 0 bases, and 13 bases lay in between. Germline V gene data show CDR1 as SQVTM and CDR2 as ANQGSEA. In the authors' methods: Quantification of nucleated cells was approximated via reference gene primer amplification. Sequenced by immunoSEQ multiplex PCR; TCRdb stores in-frame clones only, minus some. V and J calls and clone size are as listed in that table; D and trimming were resolved from the DNA. The sample records 20,000 to 30,000 clones, 90% to 95% being singletons. The chain recombines TRBV29-1 with TRBJ2-6; D might be TRBD2 (6 bases). Sequenced input: peripheral blood. This TCR was sampled from a human donor in a cohort sampled during active COVID-19. The CDR3 here is CSAGTGNSGANVLTF. The DNA for the CDR3 is TGCAGCGCCGGGACTGGAAACTCTGGGGCCAACGTCCTGACTTTC.